This TCR beta chain was documented in a study of PD-L1 blockade in urothelial cancer. Study-wide context: Earlier, patients had received 0 to 3 chemotherapy regimens. It was at 3 weeks (second dose) and 6 weeks after treatment start that blood was analyzed.

Time point noted: pretreatment peripheral blood. CDR1 is KGHSH and CDR2 is LQKENI in the germline V gene. The CDR3 spans 16 residues. V gave up 1 base and J gave up 5 bases; unmatched junction bases: 7. Clones were sequenced by immunoSEQ multiplex PCR, and TCRdb holds only the in-frame ones, with some missing. This table has tens of thousands of clones, more than 80% appearing once. The sample was PBMCs, taken around atezolizumab (anti-PD-L1) treatment. The TCR was taken from a man aged 70 or older with urothelial cancer. This chain uses TRBV18 with TRBJ2-1; 8 bases agree with TRBD1. CDR3 sequence (DNA): TGTGCCAGCTCACCACAGATGCAGGGGGCGGACAATGAGCAGTTCTTC. Amino acid sequence: CASSPQMQGADNEQFF. The entire variable domain, with the rest obtained from reference TRBV18 and TRBJ2-1, is as follows: NAGVMQNPRHLVRRRGQEARLRCSPMKGHSHVYWYRQLPEEGLKFMVYLQKENIIDESGMPKERFSAEFPKEGPSILRIQQVVRGDSAAYFCASSPQMQGADNEQFFGPGTRLTVL.